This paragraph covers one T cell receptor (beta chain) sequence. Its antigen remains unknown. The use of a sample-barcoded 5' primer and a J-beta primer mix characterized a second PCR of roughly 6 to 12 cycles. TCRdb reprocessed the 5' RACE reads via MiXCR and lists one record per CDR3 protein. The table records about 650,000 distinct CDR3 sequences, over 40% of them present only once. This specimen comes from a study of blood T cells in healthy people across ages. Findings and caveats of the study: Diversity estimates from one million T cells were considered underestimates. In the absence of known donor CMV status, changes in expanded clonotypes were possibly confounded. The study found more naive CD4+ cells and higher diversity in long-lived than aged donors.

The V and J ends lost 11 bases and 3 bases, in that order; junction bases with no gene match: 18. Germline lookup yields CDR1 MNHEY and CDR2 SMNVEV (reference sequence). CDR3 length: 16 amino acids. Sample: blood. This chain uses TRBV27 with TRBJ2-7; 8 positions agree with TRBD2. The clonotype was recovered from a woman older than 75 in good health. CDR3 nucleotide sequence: TGTGCCCCCCGGCCGGGGCTAGCGGGTCCTTACTACGAGCAGTACTTC. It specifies CAPRPGLAGPYYEQYF.